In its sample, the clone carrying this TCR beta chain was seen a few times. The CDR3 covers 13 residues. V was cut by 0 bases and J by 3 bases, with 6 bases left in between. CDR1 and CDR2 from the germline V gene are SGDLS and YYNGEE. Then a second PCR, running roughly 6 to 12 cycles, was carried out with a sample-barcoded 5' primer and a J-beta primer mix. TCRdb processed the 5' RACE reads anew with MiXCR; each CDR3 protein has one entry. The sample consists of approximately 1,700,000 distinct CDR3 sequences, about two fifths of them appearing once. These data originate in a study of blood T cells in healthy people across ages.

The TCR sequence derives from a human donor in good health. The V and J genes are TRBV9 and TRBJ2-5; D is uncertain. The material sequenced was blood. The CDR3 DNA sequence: TGTGCCAGCAGCGTAGCTCCGGAAGAGACCCAGTACTTC. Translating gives CASSVAPEETQYF.